This T cell receptor beta chain was identified in a study of T-cell memory formation after mild COVID-19. This clonotype was counted at least ten times. What it recognizes is unknown. Findings and limits, study-wide: Contracting clones from day 15 to 85 had balanced CD4/CD8; later expanders favoured CD4+.

MiXCR was run by TCRdb on the 5' RACE reads, yielding one entry per CDR3 protein. The table shows hundreds of thousands of distinct CDR3 sequences, with 15% to 20% occurring only once. The CDR3 has 11 amino acids. The germline gives CDR1 DFQATT, CDR2 SNEGSKA (reference sequence). Trimming shortened V by 4 bases and J by 7 bases, and 10 bases separated the two germline ends. Specimen: PBMCs or a T cell subset sorted from them (not recorded which). The chain links TRBV20-1 to TRBJ1-2, with D perhaps TRBD1 (5 bases). The source of this sequence is a man younger than 30 who had mild COVID-19 (a few samples of this study predate the infection). Cell type and time point are not known. Here the CDR3 reads CSATGSGGYTF. CDR3 in DNA: TGCAGTGCTACAGGGTCGGGTGGCTACACCTTC.